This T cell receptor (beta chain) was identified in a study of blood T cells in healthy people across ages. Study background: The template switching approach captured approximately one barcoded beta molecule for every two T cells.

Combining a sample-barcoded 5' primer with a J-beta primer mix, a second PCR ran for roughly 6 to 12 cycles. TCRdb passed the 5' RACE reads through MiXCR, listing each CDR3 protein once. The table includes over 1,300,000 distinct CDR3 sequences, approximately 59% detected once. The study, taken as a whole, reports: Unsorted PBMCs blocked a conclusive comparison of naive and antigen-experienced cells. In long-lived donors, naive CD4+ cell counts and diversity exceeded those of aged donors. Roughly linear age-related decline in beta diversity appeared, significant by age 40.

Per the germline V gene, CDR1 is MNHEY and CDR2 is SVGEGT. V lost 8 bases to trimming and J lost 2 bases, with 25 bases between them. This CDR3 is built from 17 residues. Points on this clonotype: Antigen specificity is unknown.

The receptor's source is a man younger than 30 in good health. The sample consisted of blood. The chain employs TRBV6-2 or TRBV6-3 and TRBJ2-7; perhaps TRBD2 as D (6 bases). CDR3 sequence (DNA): TGTGCCAGCCTTCCCCGCGGAGGGACTCGGAACCCCTACGAGCAGTACTTC. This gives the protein CASLPRGGTRNPYEQYF.